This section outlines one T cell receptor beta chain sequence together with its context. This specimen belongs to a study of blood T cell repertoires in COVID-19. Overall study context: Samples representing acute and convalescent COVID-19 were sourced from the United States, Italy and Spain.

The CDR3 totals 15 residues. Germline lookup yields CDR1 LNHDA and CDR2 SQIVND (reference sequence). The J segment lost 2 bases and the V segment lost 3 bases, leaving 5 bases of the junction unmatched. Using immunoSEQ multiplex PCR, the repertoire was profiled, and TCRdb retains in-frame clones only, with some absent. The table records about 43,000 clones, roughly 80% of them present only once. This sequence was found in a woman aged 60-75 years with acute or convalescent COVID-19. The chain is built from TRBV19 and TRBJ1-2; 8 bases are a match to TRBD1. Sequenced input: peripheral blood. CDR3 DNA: TGTGCCAGTAGTATCGGGGACAGGCGAAACTATGGCTACACCTTC. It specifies CASSIGDRRNYGYTF.